Listed here are 25 T cell receptor beta chains from one sample, sequenced in a study of PD-1 blockade in classical Hodgkin lymphoma. Sequencing used immunoSEQ multiplex PCR; TCRdb keeps in-frame clones, though not all of them. The table includes 35,000 to 45,000 clones, around 88% detected once. All patients relapsed after autologous stem cell transplantation, and brentuximab vedotin exposure varied. The sample in question was peripheral blood mononuclear cells (PBMCs), obtained before the second cycle of nivolumab. These TCRs come from a human donor with classical Hodgkin lymphoma.

The V and J genes are TRBV2 and TRBJ2-5; D gene ambiguous. V lost 2 bases, J lost 4 bases, and 17 bases lay in between. There are 16 residues in the CDR3. Germline CDR1 reads SNHLY; CDR2 reads FYNNEI. The chain's CDR3 is CASSEKLRRITETQYF. In DNA, the CDR3 is TGTGCCAGCAGTGAAAAGCTACGCCGCATCACAGAGACCCAGTACTTC.

The chain employs TRBV7-6 and TRBJ2-7; perhaps TRBD2 as D (7 bases). The V and J ends lost 5 bases and 5 bases respectively, with 13 bases between them. Germline lookup yields CDR1 SGHVS and CDR2 FNYEAQ. This CDR3 has 13 residues. CDR3 DNA: TGTGCCAGCAGCCAGGGGACTACGGACGAGCAGTACTTC. This encodes CASSQGTTDEQYF.

The chain is built from TRBV11-2 and TRBJ2-6, with D possibly being TRBD2 (5 bases). This CDR3 spans 16 amino acids. The V gene's germline CDR1 is SGHAT and CDR2 FQNNGV. CDR3 amino acids: CATTTRRVSGANVLTF. CDR3 DNA sequence: TGTGCTACCACTACGAGGCGGGTCTCTGGGGCCAACGTCCTGACTTTC.

This clone was seen just once. The chain has TRBV9 and TRBJ2-4; D is possibly TRBD2 (6 bases). Germline-derived CDR1 and CDR2 are SGDLS and YYNGEE. V was shortened by 3 bases and J by 0 bases, with 19 bases between the two germline ends. The CDR3 consists of 18 residues. The CDR3 sequence: CASSALATGFLAKNIQYF. In nucleotides, the CDR3 is TGTGCCAGCAGCGCACTAGCTACGGGCTTTCTAGCCAAAAACATTCAGTACTTC.

The chain employs TRBV15 and TRBJ1-3, with no clear D. Trimming cost V 6 bases and J 2 bases, with 11 bases left between them. This CDR3 is 14 amino acids long. Per germline, CDR1 LNHNV and CDR2 YYDKDF (reference sequence). The CDR3 sequence is CATSFSTTGNTIYF. The CDR3 DNA reads as TGTGCCACCAGTTTCTCAACAACTGGAAACACCATATATTTT.

V usage is TRBV18 and J usage is TRBJ2-7, with TRBD1 as a possible D gene (6 bases). Trimming removed 6 bases from V and 6 bases from J, with 21 bases in between. The CDR3 is made up of 15 amino acids. Germline V gives CDR1 KGHSH, CDR2 LQKENI. In DNA form, the CDR3 reads TGTGCCAGCTCCGCCCTGACAGGATTAGGAGGCGAGCAGTACTTC. Its translation: CASSALTGLGGEQYF.

The chain has TRBV27 and TRBJ2-7; 12 bases map to TRBD2. Germline loops: CDR1 MNHEY, CDR2 SMNVEV (reference sequence). This CDR3 has 15 residues. Trimming at V came to 5 bases and at J to 6 bases, leaving 8 bases not matched to a gene. The CDR3 spells CASSPTSGRLSEQYF. CDR3 nucleotides: TGTGCCAGCAGTCCTACTAGCGGGAGGTTGTCCGAGCAGTACTTC.

The chain is built from TRBV7-9 and TRBJ1-1; D may be TRBD1 (5 bases). This CDR3 has 16 residues. The V gene lost 6 bases and the J gene lost 3 bases, with 20 bases spanning the gap. Germline loops: CDR1 SEHNR, CDR2 FQNEAQ (reference sequence). CDR3 DNA: TGTGCCAGCAGGGCCAGGGAGACGGATGCGTACACTGAAGCTTTCTTT. Amino acids: CASRARETDAYTEAFF.

This clone has only a few counts. J is TRBJ2-7 and V is TRBV6-5; 9 bases fit TRBD1. Germline V gene sequence: CDR1 MNHEY, CDR2 SVGAGI. CDR3 length equals 14 residues. The ends lost 5 bases at V and 3 bases at J; junction bases unmatched: 5. The CDR3 reads CASSTTGGFYEQYF. As DNA, the CDR3 is TGTGCCAGCAGTACAACAGGGGGCTTCTACGAGCAGTACTTC.

The gene calls are TRBV5-1 and TRBJ2-2, with TRBD1 as a possible D gene (6 bases). This CDR3 comprises 13 residues. V gave up 4 bases and J gave up 8 bases, with 12 bases separating them. Germline V lookup: CDR1 SGHRS, CDR2 YFSETQ. The CDR3 DNA sequence: TGCGCCAGCAGCGAGGGGGAGATGGGGGAGCTGTTTTTT. Amino acids: CASSEGEMGELFF. The full variable domain, with the rest looked up from reference TRBV5-1 and TRBJ2-2, is KAGVTQTPRYLIKTRGQQVTLSCSPISGHRSVSWYQQTPGQGLQFLFEYFSETQRNKGNFPGRFSGRQFSNSRSEMNVSTLELGDSALYLCASSEGEMGELFFGEGSRLTVL.

The V call is TRBV9, the J call TRBJ2-1; D unclear. Trimming shortened V by 0 bases and J by 10 bases, and 11 bases separated the two germline ends. The CDR3 sequence is 13 residues long. Germline CDR1 and CDR2: SGDLS and YYNGEE. The DNA for the CDR3 is TGTGCCAGCAGCGTAGTCGTTTTTAGCGAGCAGTTCTTC. Translation gives CASSVVVFSEQFF.

This chain links TRBV27 with TRBJ1-2; perhaps TRBD1 as D (5 bases). Looked up from germline, CDR1 is MNHEY and CDR2 is SMNVEV (reference sequence). V gave up 7 bases and J gave up 4 bases, with 19 bases separating them. The CDR3 runs 15 residues. The CDR3 spells CASNKIGVIPYGYTF. CDR3 in DNA: TGTGCCAGCAACAAAATAGGGGTTATCCCCTATGGCTACACCTTC.

This clone has just one count. DNA of the CDR3: TGTGCCAGCAGTTTAAGCCTAGGGCAGTTCTTC. This encodes CASSLSLGQFF. The chain uses TRBV28 and TRBJ2-1, with D uncertain. From germline, CDR1 is MDHEN and CDR2 SYDVKM. V was clipped by 2 bases and J by 12 bases, with 8 bases between them. The CDR3 consists of 11 residues. Filled out from reference TRBV28 and TRBJ2-1, the complete variable domain reads DVKVTQSSRYLVKRTGEKVFLECVQDMDHENMFWYRQDPGLGLRLIYFSYDVKMKEKGDIPEGYSVSREKKERFSLILESASTNQTSMYLCASSLSLGQFFGPGTRLTVL.

Of note for this clone: The sample holds other DNA sequences that translate to the same CDR3. This chain links TRBV19 with TRBJ2-7, with 7 bases fitting TRBD2. The germline V gene has CDR1 LNHDA and CDR2 SQIVND (reference sequence). CDR3 length: 14 amino acids. The J segment lost 3 bases and the V segment lost 1 base, leaving 3 bases of the junction unmatched. The CDR3 bases are TGTGCCAGTAGTATAGGCGGGAGTAGCTACGAGCAGTACTTC. It yields the protein CASSIGGSSYEQYF.

The V call is TRBV5-1, the J call TRBJ2-3; no definite D call. Trimming pared 4 bases from V and 2 bases from J, leaving 11 bases between. This CDR3 spans 14 amino acids. The germline V gene has CDR1 SGHRS and CDR2 YFSETQ. DNA of the CDR3: TGCGCCAGCAGCCCGCCGGACCCCACAGATACGCAGTATTTT. As protein: CASSPPDPTDTQYF.

This rearrangement joins TRBV15 to TRBJ1-5; D gene uncertain. This CDR3 contains 14 residues. Trimming cost V 4 bases and J 1 base, with 8 bases left between them. In germline, CDR1 is LNHNV, CDR2 YYDKDF (reference sequence). CDR3 protein: CATSTAESNQPQHF. The CDR3 DNA sequence: TGTGCCACCAGCACGGCGGAAAGCAATCAGCCCCAGCATTTT.

The gene calls are TRBV5-4 and TRBJ1-6; 9 bases agree with TRBD1. V dropped 3 bases and J dropped 7; count of bases not matched to a gene: 5. Looked up from germline, CDR1 is SGHNT and CDR2 is YYREEE (reference sequence). CDR3 length: 15 amino acids. The CDR3 nucleotides read TGTGCCAGCAGCTCGGGACAGGGCAAAAATTCACCCCTCCACTTT. Translated: CASSSGQGKNSPLHF.

The V gene is TRBV28, the J gene TRBJ2-1; 7 nucleotides match TRBD2. V shed 6 bases and J 8 bases; nucleotides not matched to a gene: 13. In germline, CDR1 is MDHEN, CDR2 SYDVKM. This CDR3 is built from 15 residues. The DNA for the CDR3 is TGTGCCAGCAGGACCCGCCGGACTAGTATGGATGAGCAGTTCTTC. Amino acids: CASRTRRTSMDEQFF. The entire variable domain, with the rest obtained from reference TRBV28 and TRBJ2-1, is as follows: DVKVTQSSRYLVKRTGEKVFLECVQDMDHENMFWYRQDPGLGLRLIYFSYDVKMKEKGDIPEGYSVSREKKERFSLILESASTNQTSMYLCASRTRRTSMDEQFFGPGTRLTVL.

The chain couples TRBV28 to TRBJ1-5, with 8 bases that match TRBD1. Trimming cost V 5 bases and J 6 bases; bases outside gene matches: 21. Per germline, CDR1 MDHEN and CDR2 SYDVKM. The CDR3 sequence is 19 residues long. CDR3 DNA sequence: TGTGCCAGCAGTCTCCCTAGGGAGGACAGGGCTCTCTCTAGTCAGCCCCAGCATTTT. It specifies CASSLPREDRALSSQPQHF.

The chain has TRBV6-1 and TRBJ2-7; D is perhaps TRBD1 or TRBD2 (5 bases each). The CDR3 has 12 amino acids. Deletions cut 6 bases from V and 6 bases from J, with 12 bases between. The germline V gene has CDR1 MNHNS and CDR2 SASEGT. The CDR3 is CASSQEGREQYF. For the CDR3, the DNA is TGTGCCAGCAGCCAAGAGGGGCGCGAGCAGTACTTC.

The rearrangement uses TRBV29-1 and TRBJ2-2; D remains ambiguous. This CDR3 is 14 amino acids long. In germline, CDR1 is SQVTM, CDR2 ANQGSEA. The V gene lost 0 bases and the J gene lost 4 bases, with 9 bases spanning the gap. The CDR3 loop is CSVEDPGVTGELFF. CDR3 DNA sequence: TGCAGCGTTGAAGATCCTGGGGTCACCGGGGAGCTGTTTTTT.

This clone was recorded only once. This sequence joins TRBV5-8 and TRBJ1-1; a possible D gene is TRBD1 (6 bases). Germline CDR1 reads SGHTS; CDR2 reads YDEGEE. V lost 3 bases to trimming and J lost 2 bases, with 14 bases between them. This CDR3 comprises 15 residues. In DNA, the CDR3 is TGTGCCAGCAGCTACCTACAGGGCGCCAACACTGAAGCTTTCTTT. This encodes CASSYLQGANTEAFF.

The V call is TRBV6-6, the J call TRBJ2-1; 11 nucleotides line up with TRBD2. The length of the CDR3 is 15 residues. J gave up 6 bases and V 3 bases, and 4 bases lay outside the gene matches. Germline loops: CDR1 MNHNY, CDR2 SVGAGI (reference sequence). The CDR3 is CASSYWLAGGNEQFF. For the CDR3, the DNA is TGTGCCAGCAGTTATTGGCTAGCGGGAGGCAATGAGCAGTTCTTC.

The chain combines TRBV19 with TRBJ2-7; TRBD2 matches at 10 bases. The CDR3 is 17 amino acids. Germline-derived CDR1 and CDR2 are LNHDA and SQIVND (reference sequence). The junction had 17 bases not matched to a gene; V was cut back by 6 bases and J by 6 bases. CDR3 DNA: TGTGCCAGTAGCAATACTAGCGGGAAAGTGTCCGAACGCGAGCAGTACTTC. This codes for CASSNTSGKVSEREQYF.

A single count supports this clone. The rearrangement uses TRBV5-1 and TRBJ2-2; the D gene is possibly TRBD2 (5 bases). V lost 0 bases and J 3 bases, leaving 9 bases between the germline ends. The CDR3 length is 15 residues. Per the germline V gene, CDR1 is SGHRS and CDR2 is YFSETQ. DNA for the CDR3: TGCGCCAGCAGCTTGGGGCGGGCGGACACCGGGGAGCTGTTTTTT. It encodes CASSLGRADTGELFF. Full variable domain (rest looked up from reference TRBV5-1 and TRBJ2-2): KAGVTQTPRYLIKTRGQQVTLSCSPISGHRSVSWYQQTPGQGLQFLFEYFSETQRNKGNFPGRFSGRQFSNSRSEMNVSTLELGDSALYLCASSLGRADTGELFFGEGSRLTVL.